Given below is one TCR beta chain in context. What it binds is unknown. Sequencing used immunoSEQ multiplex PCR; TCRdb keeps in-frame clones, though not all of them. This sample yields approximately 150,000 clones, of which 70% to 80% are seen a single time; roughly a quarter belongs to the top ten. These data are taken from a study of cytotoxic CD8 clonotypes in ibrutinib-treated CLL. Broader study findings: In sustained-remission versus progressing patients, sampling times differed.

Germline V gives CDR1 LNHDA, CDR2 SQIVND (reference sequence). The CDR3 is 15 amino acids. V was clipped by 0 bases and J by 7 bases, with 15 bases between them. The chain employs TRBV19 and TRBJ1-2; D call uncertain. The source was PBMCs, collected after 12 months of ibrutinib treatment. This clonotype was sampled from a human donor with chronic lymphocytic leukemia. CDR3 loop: CASSIDLLGLTGYTF. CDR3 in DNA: TGTGCCAGTAGTATAGATTTATTAGGGCTGACTGGCTACACCTTC.